Below are 23 T cell receptor beta chains sequenced from a single sample in a study of response to subunit inactivated influenza vaccine. TCRdb processed the RT-PCR reads anew with MiXCR; each CDR3 protein has one entry. Seen here are some 640,000 distinct CDR3 sequences, over 11% observed once, and the top ten hold approximately 7%. The source was PBMCs from blood, collected approximately 15 days before vaccination. Every receptor here comes from a man aged 50 to 60 who received an inactivated influenza vaccine.

The V gene is TRBV15, the J gene TRBJ2-1; D is perhaps TRBD1 (5 bases). V was cut by 2 bases and J by 0 bases, with 14 bases left in between. Germline CDR1 LNHNV, CDR2 YYDKDF (reference sequence). This CDR3 comprises 17 residues. CDR3 sequence: CATSRPGRPSSYNEQFF. CDR3 sequence (DNA): TGTGCCACCAGCAGACCAGGGCGGCCCAGCTCCTACAATGAGCAGTTCTTC.

Ten or more counts support this clonotype. The chain links TRBV24-1 to TRBJ2-1; 11 bases fit TRBD2. There are 18 residues in the CDR3. Germline-derived CDR1 and CDR2 are KGHDR and SFDVKD. V trimming: 9 bases; J trimming: 0 bases; junction bases outside the gene matches: 12. The CDR3 sequence is CATASGTSGPTSYNEQFF. Here the CDR3 DNA reads TGTGCCACCGCGTCCGGGACTAGCGGACCTACCTCCTACAATGAGCAGTTCTTC.

Only a few counts were recorded for this clonotype. This chain links TRBV24-1 with TRBJ2-3; 7 bases line up with TRBD1. This CDR3 has 17 residues. Germline lookup yields CDR1 KGHDR and CDR2 SFDVKD. Trimming took 0 bases from V and 2 from J; bases not matched to a gene: 7. The CDR3 loop is CATSDLAGTENTDTQYF. In nucleotides, the CDR3 is TGTGCCACCAGTGATTTGGCCGGGACAGAAAACACAGATACGCAGTATTTT.

The genes are TRBV2 and TRBJ1-2, with a possible D match to TRBD1 (6 bases). This CDR3 comprises 15 residues. Germline V gene sequence: CDR1 SNHLY, CDR2 FYNNEI. Trimming stripped 6 bases from V and 3 bases from J, with 17 bases between. CDR3: CASRSRRGAYYGYTF. For the CDR3, the DNA is TGTGCCAGCAGATCTCGCAGGGGCGCTTACTATGGCTACACCTTC.

This chain uses TRBV20-1 with TRBJ2-1, with TRBD2 matching over 11 bases. The V gene's germline CDR1 is DFQATT and CDR2 SNEGSKA (reference sequence). Trimming cost V 5 bases and J 0 bases; bases outside gene matches: 9. The CDR3 length is 17 residues. The CDR3 nucleotides read TGCAGTGCTTCCCCTAGCGGGGGGTCGAGCTCCTACAATGAGCAGTTCTTC. Amino acid sequence: CSASPSGGSSSYNEQFF.

This clonotype was found a few times. The chain recombines TRBV20-1 with TRBJ2-1; TRBD2 is a possible D gene (5 bases). The CDR3 runs to 12 residues. Germline V gives CDR1 DFQATT, CDR2 SNEGSKA (reference sequence). Trimming pared 0 bases from V and 12 bases from J, leaving 12 bases between. CDR3 sequence: CSARDTLARQFF. CDR3 bases: TGCAGTGCTAGAGACACGCTAGCAAGGCAGTTCTTC.

There are a few counts of this clonotype. The chain is built from TRBV4-3 and TRBJ2-1; unclear D gene. The CDR3 runs to 17 residues. Germline values: CDR1 LGHNA, CDR2 YSLEER. V was pared by 1 base and J by 5 bases, with 18 bases between. CDR3 DNA sequence: TGCGCCAGCAGCCAAGCTTTGACGGGTTCGGCTAACAATGAGCAGTTCTTC. This sequence encodes CASSQALTGSANNEQFF.

The chain links TRBV5-1 to TRBJ2-3, with 8 bases fitting TRBD2. The length of the CDR3 is 15 residues. With V trimmed by 5 bases and J by 0 bases, 5 bases remained unmatched. CDR1 is SGHRS and CDR2 is YFSETQ in the germline V gene. CDR3 in DNA: TGCGCCAGCAGAAATTTAGCGGGAAGCACAGATACGCAGTATTTT. It codes for CASRNLAGSTDTQYF.

The chain combines TRBV24-1 with TRBJ1-5; 7 nucleotides agree with TRBD1. The germline V gene encodes CDR1 KGHDR and CDR2 SFDVKD. The CDR3 runs to 17 residues. The junction had 7 bases not matched to a gene; V was cut back by 3 bases and J by 0 bases. The chain's CDR3 is CATSDPRTGLSNQPQHF. The CDR3 DNA sequence: TGTGCCACCAGTGATCCCCGGACAGGTCTTAGCAATCAGCCCCAGCATTTT.

This clonotype was observed many times. The chain has TRBV7-8 and TRBJ2-3; D is perhaps TRBD2 (7 bases). CDR3 size: 15 residues. The germline V and J ends were trimmed by 6 bases and 2 bases, with 15 bases remaining between them. The V gene's germline CDR1 is SGHVS and CDR2 FQNEAQ. In DNA form, the CDR3 reads TGTGCCAGCAGTTCTCGAGGGGGGGACACAGATACGCAGTATTTT. Translating it yields CASSSRGGDTDTQYF.

This clonotype was detected ten times or more. The chain is built from TRBV5-1 and TRBJ2-3; TRBD1 matches 8 bases. Germline loops: CDR1 SGHRS, CDR2 YFSETQ. This CDR3 has 15 amino acids. Unmatched junction bases numbered 0, after V lost 0 bases and J lost 0 bases. CDR3 sequence reads: CASSLGDRSTDTQYF. The CDR3 DNA reads as TGCGCCAGCAGCTTGGGGGACAGGAGCACAGATACGCAGTATTTT.

This clonotype has only a few counts. The rearrangement links TRBV3-1 to TRBJ2-1; 11 positions match TRBD1. Germline V gene data show CDR1 as LGHDT and CDR2 as YNNKEL (reference sequence). The CDR3 consists of 15 residues. The junction had 4 bases not matched to a gene; V was cut back by 0 bases and J by 9 bases. This CDR3 is CASSQDWGQGGEQFF. CDR3 coding DNA: TGTGCCAGCAGCCAAGATTGGGGACAGGGGGGTGAGCAGTTCTTC.

The genes are TRBV4-2 and TRBJ2-2; 7 nucleotides agree with TRBD2. In germline, CDR1 is LGHNA, CDR2 YNFKEQ. V gave up 6 bases and J gave up 4 bases; unmatched junction bases: 5. CDR3 length equals 14 residues. The CDR3 reads CASRSGTTTGELFF. CDR3 sequence (DNA): TGTGCCAGCAGATCCGGGACTACCACCGGGGAGCTGTTTTTT.

This clonotype was observed a handful of times. The chain joins TRBV7-3 to TRBJ2-2; D is undetermined. The CDR3 loop spans 14 amino acids. Trimming left V 6 bases short and J 3 bases short, with 11 bases between. CDR1 SGHTA and CDR2 FQGTGA come from the germline V gene. The CDR3 DNA is TGTGCCAGCAGACCAGACCTCCACACCGGGGAGCTGTTTTTT. Encoded protein: CASRPDLHTGELFF.

This clonotype was recorded at least ten times. The V gene is TRBV2, the J gene TRBJ2-3; D might be TRBD2 (6 bases). In germline, CDR1 is SNHLY, CDR2 FYNNEI. The V end was cut by 5 bases, the J end by 0 bases, with 12 bases between. This CDR3 region has 15 residues. CDR3 in DNA: TGTGCCAGCAGTCGCGGGACTTCTAGCACAGATACGCAGTATTTT. Translating it yields CASSRGTSSTDTQYF.

The J gene is TRBJ2-7, the V gene TRBV14, with a tentative D call TRBD2 (5 bases). Germline CDR1 reads SGHDN; CDR2 reads FVKESK. V was cut by 1 base and J by 0 bases, with 7 bases left in between. The CDR3 runs 14 residues. The CDR3: CASSQGRVSYEQYF. The CDR3 DNA sequence: TGTGCCAGCAGCCAAGGGCGGGTCTCCTACGAGCAGTACTTC.

The CDR3 is CASSPTGTAYEQYF. The DNA of the CDR3 is TGTGCCAGCTCACCCACCGGGACAGCCTACGAGCAGTACTTC. The rearrangement joins TRBV18 to TRBJ2-7, with 7 bases aligning to TRBD1. The length of the CDR3 is 14 residues. Trimming at V came to 3 bases and at J to 2 bases, leaving 4 bases not matched to a gene. From germline, CDR1 is KGHSH and CDR2 LQKENI.

This clonotype came up a few times. The chain employs TRBV12-3 or TRBV12-4 and TRBJ1-1; D gene ambiguous. The germline V and J ends were trimmed by 3 bases and 0 bases, with 8 bases remaining between them. CDR3 size: 14 residues. The CDR3 region is CASSFSSMNTEAFF. CDR3 DNA: TGTGCCAGCAGTTTTTCATCCATGAACACTGAAGCTTTCTTT.

The sample holds a few counts of this clonotype. The genes are TRBV29-1 and TRBJ1-1; 8 nucleotides line up with TRBD1. V was clipped by 7 bases and J by 4 bases; unmatched bases: 2. CDR3 length: 11 amino acids. The germline V gene has CDR1 SQVTM and CDR2 ANQGSEA. Here the CDR3 reads CSATGGTEAFF. The DNA of the CDR3 is TGCAGCGCTACAGGGGGCACTGAAGCTTTCTTT.

This clonotype occurred a few times. The gene calls are TRBV27 and TRBJ2-1; possible D gene TRBD2, 6 bases. Trimming cost V 0 bases and J 0 bases, with 15 bases left between them. Germline CDR1 and CDR2: MNHEY and SMNVEV (reference sequence). CDR3 length equals 18 residues. CDR3 bases: TGTGCCAGCAGTTTATCTCCCCTTAGCGGAAGCTCCTACAATGAGCAGTTCTTC. This codes for CASSLSPLSGSSYNEQFF.

This clonotype has ten or more counts. The chain carries TRBV5-1 and TRBJ1-6; 8 bases line up with TRBD1. V was pared by 4 bases and J by 0 bases, with 12 bases of the junction left unmatched. The CDR3 totals 19 residues. CDR1 is SGHRS and CDR2 is YFSETQ in the germline V gene. The CDR3 DNA follows: TGCGCCAGCAGCCCAACTAACCGGGACAGGAGCTCCTATAATTCACCCCTCCACTTT. It yields the protein CASSPTNRDRSSYNSPLHF.

Remarks on this clonotype: Relative to the germline gene, one junction end is altered; a read error may explain this. The rearrangement links TRBV20-1 to TRBJ2-2; TRBD2 aligns across 12 bases. This CDR3 region has 17 residues. CDR1 is DFQATT, CDR2 SNEGSKA, per germline (reference sequence). Written as DNA, the CDR3 is TGCTGTGCTAGAGATCCACTAGCGGGAGGGAACACCGGGGAGCTGTTTTTT. Amino acid sequence: CCARDPLAGGNTGELFF.

This clonotype was seen a few times. The V call is TRBV12-3 or TRBV12-4, the J call TRBJ1-1, with 7 bases aligning to TRBD1. This CDR3 has 12 residues. V dropped 6 bases and J dropped 4; count of bases not matched to a gene: 2. The CDR3 DNA reads as TGTGCCAGCAGACAGGGGTCCACTGAAGCTTTCTTT. It codes for CASRQGSTEAFF.